This paragraph covers one T cell receptor beta chain sequence. This entry belongs to a study of OX40 agonist ivuxolimab in advanced cancers. On the study more broadly: Ivuxolimab, which is an agonistic anti-OX40 (CD134) antibody, was administered to the patients.

Libraries were prepared by immunoSEQ multiplex PCR; TCRdb keeps only in-frame clonotypes and omits some of them. Here the sample spans 100,000 or so clones, approximately 90% being singletons. V shed 3 bases, J shed 5 bases, and the junction held 11 bases outside the gene matches. The CDR3 sequence is 16 residues long. Germline lookup yields CDR1 SGHRS and CDR2 YFSETQ. The sample was CD4+ or CD8+ T cells sorted from blood, taken in a trial of the OX40 agonist ivuxolimab. The chain is built from TRBV5-1 and TRBJ1-3; the match to TRBD1 covers 7 bases. The sequence came from an adult with an advanced solid tumor such as melanoma, head and neck, liver or kidney cancer. The CDR3 DNA reads as TGCGCCAGCAGCTCAAAGGGGGACAGAACGAGAAACACCATATATTTT. Residues: CASSSKGDRTRNTIYF.